This T cell receptor beta chain appears in the sequencing data of a study of blood T cell repertoires in COVID-19. Overall study context: Sources were T cells, B-cell-depleted T cells, or PBMCs; the material itself was cDNA or gDNA.

Clones were read by immunoSEQ multiplex PCR, and TCRdb kept only the in-frame ones, dropping some. This sample has about 29,000 clones; around 92% occur once, and the top ten carry 3.5%. With 4 bases clipped from V and 2 bases from J, the junction kept 4 bases outside the gene matches. The CDR3 covers 15 residues. CDR1 is SGHDT and CDR2 is YYEEEE in the germline V gene. This clonotype was sampled from a human donor in a cohort sampled during active COVID-19. The sample was peripheral blood. V and J are TRBV5-6 and TRBJ2-5; 11 bases agree with TRBD1. CDR3 region: CASSPGTGGQETQYF. In nucleotides, the CDR3 is TGTGCCAGCAGCCCTGGGACAGGGGGTCAAGAGACCCAGTACTTC.